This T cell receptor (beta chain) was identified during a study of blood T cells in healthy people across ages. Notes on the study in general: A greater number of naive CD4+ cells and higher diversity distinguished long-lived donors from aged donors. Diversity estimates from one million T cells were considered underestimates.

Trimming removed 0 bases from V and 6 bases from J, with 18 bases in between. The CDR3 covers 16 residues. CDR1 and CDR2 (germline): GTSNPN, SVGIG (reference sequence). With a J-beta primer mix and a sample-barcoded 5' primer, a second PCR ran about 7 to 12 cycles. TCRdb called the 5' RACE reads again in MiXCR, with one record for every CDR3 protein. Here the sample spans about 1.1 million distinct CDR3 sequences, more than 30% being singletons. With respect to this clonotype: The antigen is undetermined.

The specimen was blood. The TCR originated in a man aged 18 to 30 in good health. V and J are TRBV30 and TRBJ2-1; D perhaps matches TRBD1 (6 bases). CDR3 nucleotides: TGTGCCTGGAGTGTAAAGGGCAGGGGCTTTATCAATGAGCAGTTCTTC. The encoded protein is CAWSVKGRGFINEQFF.